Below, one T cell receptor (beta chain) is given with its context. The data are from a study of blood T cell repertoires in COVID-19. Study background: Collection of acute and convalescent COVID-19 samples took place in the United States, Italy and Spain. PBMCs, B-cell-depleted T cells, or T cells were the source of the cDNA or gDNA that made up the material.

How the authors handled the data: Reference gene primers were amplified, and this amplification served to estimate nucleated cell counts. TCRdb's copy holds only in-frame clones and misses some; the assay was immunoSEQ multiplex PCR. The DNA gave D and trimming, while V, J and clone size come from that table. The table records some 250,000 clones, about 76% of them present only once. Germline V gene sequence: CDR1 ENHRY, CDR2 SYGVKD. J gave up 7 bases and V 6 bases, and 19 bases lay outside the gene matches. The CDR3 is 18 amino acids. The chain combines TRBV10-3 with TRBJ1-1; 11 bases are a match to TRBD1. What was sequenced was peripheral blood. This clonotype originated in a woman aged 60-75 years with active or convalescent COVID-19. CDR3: CAISQPRVRTGGSVEAFF. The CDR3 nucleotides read TGTGCCATCAGCCAACCAAGGGTACGGACAGGGGGCTCAGTTGAAGCTTTCTTT.